What follows describes a single TCR beta chain. The sample originates from a study of blood T cell repertoires in COVID-19. For the study at large: Sites across the United States, Italy and Spain contributed samples from acute and convalescent COVID-19. Sources were T cells, B-cell-depleted T cells, or PBMCs; the material itself was cDNA or gDNA.

The germline V and J ends were trimmed by 0 bases and 4 bases, with 7 bases remaining between them. Germline CDR1 SGHDT, CDR2 YYEEEE. The CDR3 has 14 residues. Study processing details: The assay estimated nucleated cells by amplifying reference gene primers. Clones were sequenced by immunoSEQ multiplex PCR, and TCRdb holds only the in-frame ones, with some missing. V, J and clone size are those of that table, while D and trimming were read from the DNA. The repertoire holds tens of thousands of clones, with around 85% as singletons. The sequence was collected from a human donor with acute or convalescent COVID-19. The donor label of this sample is uncertain. The sample taken for sequencing was peripheral blood. The chain links TRBV5-6 to TRBJ1-4; D is unclear. CDR3 sequence (DNA): TGTGCCAGCAGCTTGGGGCACCTTAATGAAAAACTGTTTTTT. This codes for CASSLGHLNEKLFF.